This T cell receptor (beta chain) derives from a study of a mutant IDH1 vaccine in newly diagnosed glioma. Study-level background: First vaccine doses came 4-6 weeks after radiotherapy alone, or with temozolomide cycles. Treated patients were roughly 60% male, roughly 38% female, mean age roughly 40 years. Before enrollment, the patients had been treated with radiotherapy alone, temozolomide alone, or both together. Most of them had received both.

Method: immunoSEQ multiplex PCR; TCRdb's copy keeps in-frame clones and lacks some. The sample records 88,000 or so clones, roughly 85% being singletons. Germline V CDR1 and CDR2: MGHRA, YSYEKL. The CDR3 has 17 amino acids. Between the trimmed V and J ends, which lost 4 bases and 0 bases, there was a span of 15 bases. Remarks on this clone: The antigen remains undetermined.

Noted time point: week 23, last vaccination. Doses of 300 ug of mutant IDH1 20-mer peptide were given with topical imiquimod. The source was PBMCs, collected from a glioma patient whose treatment included an IDH1 peptide vaccine. The chain couples TRBV4-1 to TRBJ1-4, with D tentatively TRBD1 (6 bases). The receptor's source is a man aged 25 to 40 with glioma. Some clones in this sample may be carry-over from other donors' samples. The CDR3 protein is CASSPRRGPSTNEKLFF. CDR3 coding DNA: TGCGCCAGCAGCCCGAGGCGGGGGCCCTCAACTAATGAAAAACTGTTTTTT.